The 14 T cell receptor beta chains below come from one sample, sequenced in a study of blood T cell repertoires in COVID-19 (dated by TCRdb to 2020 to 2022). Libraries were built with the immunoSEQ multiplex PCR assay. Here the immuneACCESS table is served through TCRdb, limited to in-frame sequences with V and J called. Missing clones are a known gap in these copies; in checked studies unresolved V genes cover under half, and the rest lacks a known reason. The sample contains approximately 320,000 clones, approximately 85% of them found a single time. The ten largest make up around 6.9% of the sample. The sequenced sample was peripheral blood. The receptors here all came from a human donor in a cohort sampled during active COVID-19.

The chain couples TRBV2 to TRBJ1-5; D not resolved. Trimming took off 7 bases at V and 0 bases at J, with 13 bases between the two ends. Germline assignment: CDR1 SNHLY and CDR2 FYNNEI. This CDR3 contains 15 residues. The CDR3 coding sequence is TGTGCCAGCAAGCAAATACACTATAGCAATCAGCCCCAGCATTTT. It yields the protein CASKQIHYSNQPQHF.

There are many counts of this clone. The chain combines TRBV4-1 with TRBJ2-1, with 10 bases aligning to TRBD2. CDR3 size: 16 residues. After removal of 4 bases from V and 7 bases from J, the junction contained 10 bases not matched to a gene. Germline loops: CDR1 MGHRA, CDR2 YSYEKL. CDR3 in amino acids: CASSRAGTSERNEQFF. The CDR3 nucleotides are TGCGCCAGCAGCCGCGCCGGGACTAGCGAGAGAAATGAGCAGTTCTTC.

CDR3 sequence reads: CASSYPSGGGNEQFF. The CDR3 DNA reads as TGTGCCAGCAGTTACCCCTCCGGGGGGGGGAATGAGCAGTTCTTC. The rearrangement links TRBV6-5 to TRBJ2-1; 8 bases fit TRBD2. With V trimmed by 2 bases and J by 7 bases, 7 bases remained unmatched. Germline V gene data show CDR1 as MNHEY and CDR2 as SVGAGI. The CDR3 is made up of 15 amino acids.

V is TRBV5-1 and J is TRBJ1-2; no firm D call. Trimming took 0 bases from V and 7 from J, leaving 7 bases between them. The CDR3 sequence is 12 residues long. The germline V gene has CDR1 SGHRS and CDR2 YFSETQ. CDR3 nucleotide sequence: TGCGCCAGCAGCTTGGCGGGTACTGGCTACACCTTC. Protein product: CASSLAGTGYTF.

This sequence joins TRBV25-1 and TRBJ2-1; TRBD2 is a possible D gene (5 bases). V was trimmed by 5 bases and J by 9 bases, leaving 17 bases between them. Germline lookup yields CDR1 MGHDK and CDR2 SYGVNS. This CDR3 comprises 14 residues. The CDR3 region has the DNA TGTGCCAGCAGTTTACCGGGAACCGTCCGTGAGCAGTTCTTC. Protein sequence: CASSLPGTVREQFF.

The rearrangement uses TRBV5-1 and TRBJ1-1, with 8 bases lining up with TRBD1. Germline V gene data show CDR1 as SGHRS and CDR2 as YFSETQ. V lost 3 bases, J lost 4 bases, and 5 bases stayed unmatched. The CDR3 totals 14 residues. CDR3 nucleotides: TGCGCCAGCAGCTGGGGACAGGTGGGCACTGAAGCTTTCTTT. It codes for CASSWGQVGTEAFF.

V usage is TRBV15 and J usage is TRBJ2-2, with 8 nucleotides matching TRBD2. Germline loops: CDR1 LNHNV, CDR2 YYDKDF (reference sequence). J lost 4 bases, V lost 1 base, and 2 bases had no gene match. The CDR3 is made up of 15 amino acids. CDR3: CATSRAGGVTGELFF. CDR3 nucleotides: TGTGCCACCAGCAGAGCGGGGGGGGTCACCGGGGAGCTGTTTTTT.

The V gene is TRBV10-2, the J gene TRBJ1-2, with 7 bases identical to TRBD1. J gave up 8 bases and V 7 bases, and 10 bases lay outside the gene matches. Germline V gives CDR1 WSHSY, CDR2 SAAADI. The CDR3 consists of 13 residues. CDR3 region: CASTVTGLEGYTF. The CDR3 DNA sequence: TGCGCCAGCACCGTGACAGGGCTAGAAGGCTACACCTTC.

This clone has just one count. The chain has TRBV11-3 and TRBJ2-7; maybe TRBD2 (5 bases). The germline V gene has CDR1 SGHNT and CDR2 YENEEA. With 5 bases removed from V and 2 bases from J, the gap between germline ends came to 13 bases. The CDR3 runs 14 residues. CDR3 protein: CASSRRVGAYEQYF. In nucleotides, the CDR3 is TGTGCCAGCAGCCGACGAGTGGGAGCCTACGAGCAGTACTTC.

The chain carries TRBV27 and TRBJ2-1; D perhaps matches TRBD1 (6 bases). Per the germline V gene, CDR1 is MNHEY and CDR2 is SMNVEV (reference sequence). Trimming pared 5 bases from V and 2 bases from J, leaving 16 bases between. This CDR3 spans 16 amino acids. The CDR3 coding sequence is TGTGCCAGCAGTCCAGGGGAGCTTGGGACCTACAATGAGCAGTTCTTC. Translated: CASSPGELGTYNEQFF.

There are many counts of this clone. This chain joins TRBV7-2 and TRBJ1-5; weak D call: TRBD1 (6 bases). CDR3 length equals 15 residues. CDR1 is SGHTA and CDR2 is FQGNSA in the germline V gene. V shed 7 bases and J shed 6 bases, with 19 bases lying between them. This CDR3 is CASTLKGGGSQPQHF. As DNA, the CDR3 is TGTGCCAGCACCCTCAAGGGGGGGGGATCTCAGCCCCAGCATTTT.

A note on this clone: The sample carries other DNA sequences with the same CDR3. The CDR3 nucleotides read TGTGCCAGCAGCCAGACAGATACGCAGTATTTT. Amino acids: CASSQTDTQYF. V gene TRBV6-5 combines with J gene TRBJ2-3, with D unresolved. Germline V gene data show CDR1 as MNHEY and CDR2 as SVGAGI. V lost 6 bases to trimming and J lost 3 bases, with 4 bases between them. This CDR3 has 11 amino acids.

CDR3 sequence: CASSDSLPGQGIAGELFF. In DNA form, the CDR3 reads TGTGCCAGCAGTGATTCACTGCCGGGACAGGGTATAGCCGGGGAGCTGTTTTTT. The V and J genes are TRBV6-4 and TRBJ2-2; 9 bases fit TRBD1. From germline, CDR1 is MRHNA and CDR2 SNTAGT. The CDR3 runs to 18 residues. V lost 3 bases, J lost 6 bases, and 14 bases stayed unmatched.

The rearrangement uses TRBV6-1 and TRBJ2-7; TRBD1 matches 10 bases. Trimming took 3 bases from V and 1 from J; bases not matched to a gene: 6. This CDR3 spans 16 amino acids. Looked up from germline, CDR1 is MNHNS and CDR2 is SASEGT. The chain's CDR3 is CASSERDRGGSYEQYF. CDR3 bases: TGTGCCAGCAGTGAGAGGGACAGGGGAGGATCCTACGAGCAGTACTTC.